The 2 T cell receptor beta chains given below trace back to one sample, sequenced in a study of T cell changes during pregnancy in multiple sclerosis. Libraries were prepared by immunoSEQ multiplex PCR; TCRdb keeps only in-frame clonotypes and omits some of them. The data show some 94,000 clones, with roughly 90% seen just once and roughly 1.4% held by the top ten. The sequenced sample was peripheral blood, obtained in the first trimester of pregnancy. The receptors were sampled from a female donor with multiple sclerosis, enrolled in a pregnancy study.

In DNA, the CDR3 is TGCGCCAGCAGTGGGACAGGGGGCAAGAATGGCTACACCTTC. The encoded protein is CASSGTGGKNGYTF. V usage is TRBV10-2 and J usage is TRBJ1-2; 11 positions agree with TRBD1. V shed 4 bases, J shed 6 bases, and the junction held 4 bases outside the gene matches. The germline gives CDR1 WSHSY, CDR2 SAAADI. The CDR3 runs to 14 residues.

The chain is built from TRBV4-2 and TRBJ2-2; D remains unclear. Germline-derived CDR1 and CDR2 are LGHNA and YNFKEQ. The CDR3 contains 15 residues. Deletions cut 4 bases from V and 7 bases from J, with 16 bases between. The CDR3 region has the DNA TGTGCCAGCAGCCCGAGCCTTACGGGTGTCGGGGAGCTGTTTTTT. Protein product: CASSPSLTGVGELFF.